Reported below is one T cell receptor beta chain. Other DNA sequences from this sample encode an identical CDR3 as well. The data stem from a study of blood T cell repertoires in COVID-19. The overall study: Researchers got acute and convalescent COVID-19 samples from the United States, Italy and Spain. The analysed material was cDNA or gDNA that came from T cells, B-cell-depleted T cells, or PBMCs.

The CDR3 consists of 15 residues. CDR1 is SGHNT and CDR2 is YYREEE in the germline V gene (reference sequence). V was pared by 0 bases and J by 0 bases, with 0 bases of the junction left unmatched. Seattle cases were enrolled at active infection and followed longitudinally. This table comes from immunoSEQ multiplex PCR, and its TCRdb copy is limited to in-frame clones, with some not included. The sample lists fewer than 500,000 clones, around nine tenths occurring once. Specimen: peripheral blood. The V gene is TRBV5-4, the J gene TRBJ2-1; 7 bases agree with TRBD2. This clonotype was sampled from a man younger than 35 with COVID-19, enrolled during active disease. The CDR3 coding sequence is TGTGCCAGCAGCTTGGGCGGGAGCTCCTACAATGAGCAGTTCTTC. Protein: CASSLGGSSYNEQFF.